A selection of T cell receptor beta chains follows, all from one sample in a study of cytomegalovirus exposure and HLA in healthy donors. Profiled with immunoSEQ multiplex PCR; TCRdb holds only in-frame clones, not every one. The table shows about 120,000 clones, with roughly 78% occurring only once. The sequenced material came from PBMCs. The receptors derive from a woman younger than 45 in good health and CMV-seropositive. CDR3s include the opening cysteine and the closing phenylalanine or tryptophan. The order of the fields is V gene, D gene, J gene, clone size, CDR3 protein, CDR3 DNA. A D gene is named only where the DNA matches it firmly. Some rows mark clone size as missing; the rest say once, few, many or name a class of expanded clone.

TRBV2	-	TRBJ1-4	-	CASGGEGGEKLLF	TGTGCCAGCGGTGGGGAGGGGGGTGAAAAACTGCTTTTT
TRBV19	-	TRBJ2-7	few	CASRQGSYEQYF	TGTGCCAGTAGACAGGGATCCTACGAGCAGTACTTC
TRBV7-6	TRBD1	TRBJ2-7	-	CASSEQGDTDYEQYF	TGTGCCAGCAGCGAACAGGGGGACACGGACTACGAGCAGTACTTC
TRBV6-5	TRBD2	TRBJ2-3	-	CASSPSGNTDTQYF	TGTGCCAGCAGCCCTAGCGGTAACACAGATACGCAGTATTTT
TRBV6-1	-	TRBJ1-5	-	CASSAGGRPTPQHF	TGTGCCAGCAGCGCAGGAGGGCGGCCTACTCCCCAGCATTTT
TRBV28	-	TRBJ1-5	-	CASSSWGTGPSNQPQHF	TGTGCCAGCAGTTCATGGGGGACTGGTCCTAGCAATCAGCCCCAGCATTTT
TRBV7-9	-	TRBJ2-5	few	CASSPGVSTQYF	TGTGCCAGCAGCCCCGGAGTGTCGACCCAGTACTTC
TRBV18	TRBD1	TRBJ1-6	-	CASSQGTDPGPLHF	TGTGCCAGCTCTCAAGGGACAGATCCGGGACCCCTCCACTTT
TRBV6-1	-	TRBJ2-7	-	CASSRNRDNYEQYF	TGTGCCAGCAGTCGAAACCGGGACAACTACGAGCAGTACTTC
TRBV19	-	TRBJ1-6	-	CASRRQIDYNSPLHF	TGTGCCAGCAGGAGGCAAATAGATTATAATTCACCCCTCCACTTT
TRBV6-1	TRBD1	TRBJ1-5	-	CASYNRGYGQPQHF	TGTGCCTCCTACAACAGGGGTTACGGTCAGCCCCAGCATTTT
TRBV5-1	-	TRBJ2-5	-	CASRISPGETQYF	TGCGCCAGCAGGATCTCTCCAGGGGAGACCCAGTACTTC
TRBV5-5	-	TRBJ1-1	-	CASSLLGNEAFF	TGTGCCAGCAGCTTGCTAGGAAATGAAGCTTTCTTT
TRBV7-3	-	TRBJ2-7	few	CASSLYREGFSYEQYF	TGTGCCAGCAGCTTATACAGGGAAGGCTTCTCCTACGAGCAGTACTTC
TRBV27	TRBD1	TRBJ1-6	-	CASSPPPGQGDSPLHF	TGTGCCAGCAGTCCCCCCCCGGGACAGGGTGACTCACCCCTCCACTTT
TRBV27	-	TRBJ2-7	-	CASSNRDFWYEQYF	TGTGCCAGCAGTAACCGGGACTTTTGGTACGAGCAGTACTTC
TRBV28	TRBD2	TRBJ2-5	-	CASSSAAGGWTQYF	TGTGCCAGCAGTTCGGCAGCGGGGGGATGGACCCAGTACTTC
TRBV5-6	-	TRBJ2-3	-	CASSWGVGVTDTQYF	TGTGCCAGCAGCTGGGGGGTGGGGGTCACAGATACGCAGTATTTT
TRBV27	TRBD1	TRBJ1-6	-	CASSSGTVNSPLHF	TGTGCCAGCAGTTCCGGGACAGTTAATTCACCCCTCCACTTT
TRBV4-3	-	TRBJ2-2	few	CASSQDRGVELFF	TGCGCCAGCAGCCAAGACAGGGGGGTGGAGCTGTTTTTT
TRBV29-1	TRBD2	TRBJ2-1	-	CSVITSGGINEQFF	TGCAGCGTTATTACTAGCGGGGGGATAAATGAGCAGTTCTTC
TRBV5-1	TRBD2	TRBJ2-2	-	CASSFGLEPGELFF	TGCGCCAGCAGCTTCGGACTAGAACCCGGGGAGCTGTTTTTT
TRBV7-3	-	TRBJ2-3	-	CASSLKALGGKITDTQYF	TGTGCCAGCAGCTTAAAGGCCCTTGGGGGGAAGATCACCGATACGCAGTATTTT
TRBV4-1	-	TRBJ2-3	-	CASSQVEETSTDTQYF	TGCGCCAGCAGCCAAGTGGAGGAAACTAGCACAGATACGCAGTATTTT
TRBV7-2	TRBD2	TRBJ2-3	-	CASSPTSRIGDTQYF	TGTGCCAGCAGCCCGACTAGCCGTATTGGAGATACGCAGTATTTT
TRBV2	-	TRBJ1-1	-	CASSQNTEAFF	TGTGCCAGCAGCCAAAACACTGAAGCTTTCTTT